This T cell receptor (beta chain) was sequenced in a study of T cell repertoires in cytomegalovirus infection. On the study more broadly: Well-studied HLA-B-restricted epitopes and recently identified HLA-C-restricted epitopes of CMV were both used in the study. Study conclusions and caveats: Dominating the ex vivo response were TCR beta clonotypes that were CMV-specific and HLA-C-restricted. Identification of carriers of CMV plus the relevant HLA was performed using cumulative public TCR beta family frequency.

To note about this clonotype: Antigen specificity is unknown.

TCRdb re-analysed the reads in MiXCR, keeping a single row per CDR3 protein. This sample carries approximately 730,000 distinct CDR3 sequences, around 35% of them seen once, and the ten largest clones take 15% to 20%. This specimen was cultured PBMCs, taken from culture after CMV antigen stimulation. This receptor was taken from a human donor in good health (CMV status not recorded). Some clones in this sample may be carry-over from other donors' samples.

CDR3 coding DNA: TGTGCCAGCAGCTTAGGGGGGCGGGGCAGTCAGCCCCAGCATTTT. This sequence encodes CASSLGGRGSQPQHF. The chain couples TRBV7-9 to TRBJ1-5, with D maybe TRBD1 (6 bases). Germline V CDR1 and CDR2: SEHNR, FQNEAQ (reference sequence). Between the trimmed V and J ends, which lost 1 base and 6 bases, there was a span of 13 bases. CDR3 length equals 15 residues.